This record looks at one T cell receptor beta chain sequence and its context. Antigen: not known. Using a J-beta primer mix together with a sample-barcoded 5' primer, a second PCR was run for roughly 6 to 12 cycles. All cDNA molecules were each tagged by a template-switch adaptor with 12 random nucleotides. Every sample gave at least 3 million paired-end reads containing CDR3. From the 5' RACE reads, TCRdb called clonotypes with MiXCR, one entry per CDR3 protein. The sample has 1.5 million to 2 million distinct CDR3 sequences, less than 50% seen once. The source of the sample is a study of blood T cells in healthy people across ages. Notes on the study in general: Higher diversity and more naive CD4+ cells were features of long-lived donors, compared to aged donors. Older individuals had lower TCR beta diversity per million T cells (the decline was roughly linear).

In germline, CDR1 is SEHNR, CDR2 FQNEAQ (reference sequence). This CDR3 is built from 13 residues. Germline trimming cut 10 bases from V and 9 bases from J; bases unmatched to any gene: 9. The source is a woman aged 40 to 50 in good health. Sequenced input: blood. The V call is TRBV7-9, the J call TRBJ1-6; 7 bases fit TRBD1. The CDR3 DNA reads TGTGCCACCGCAGGCAGGGACAGTTCACCCCTCCACTTT. Encoded protein: CATAGRDSSPLHF. Full variable domain (missing parts from reference TRBV7-9 and TRBJ1-6): DTGVSQNPRHKITKRGQNVTFRCDPISEHNRLYWYRQTLGQGPEFLTYFQNEAQLEKSRLLSDRFSAERPKGSFSTLEIQRTEQGDSAMYLCATAGRDSSPLHFGNGTRLTVT.